The sequence of this T cell receptor (beta chain) was determined in a study of a mutant IDH1 vaccine in newly diagnosed glioma. Study details: Sex among treated patients split 62.5% male, 37.5% female; mean age was about 43 years. Patients were pretreated with radiotherapy, temozolomide, or both, mostly both. Whole-study findings and limits: Evidence of vaccine-induced immune responses was documented in roughly 93% of patients.

In its sample, this clone was seen a few times. Its target is unknown. The time point was: baseline, week 1 (first vaccination visit). Treatment meaning: pre-vaccination baseline after standard-of-care therapy. TCRdb's copy holds only in-frame clones and misses some; the assay was immunoSEQ multiplex PCR. The sample lists around 37,000 clones, roughly three quarters occurring once. The specimen was PBMCs, collected from a glioma patient treated with radiotherapy, temozolomide or both. This TCR was sampled from a man aged 35 to 55 with glioma. Some clones in this sample may be carry-over from other donors' samples.

This chain's CDR3 is CATSLDSNLMNTEAFF. Here the CDR3 DNA reads TGTGCCACCAGCCTAGACAGCAATCTAATGAACACTGAAGCTTTCTTT. J is TRBJ1-1 and V is TRBV15; maybe TRBD1 (5 bases). The V gene lost 5 bases and the J gene lost 0 bases, with 16 bases spanning the gap. This CDR3 has 16 amino acids. Looked up from germline, CDR1 is LNHNV and CDR2 is YYDKDF (reference sequence).